The 28 T cell receptor beta chains below all came from one sample that was sequenced in a study of cytotoxic CD8 clonotypes in ibrutinib-treated CLL. The repertoire was sequenced with immunoSEQ multiplex PCR; TCRdb's copy has only in-frame clones and lacks some. The sample shows about 130,000 clones, under 90% of them seen only once. Sequencing used PBMCs, obtained after 24 months of ibrutinib treatment. These receptors all stem from a human donor with chronic lymphocytic leukemia.

This chain joins TRBV5-6 and TRBJ1-5; 9 bases fit TRBD1. The CDR3 sequence is 19 residues long. V trimming: 4 bases; J trimming: 6 bases; junction bases outside the gene matches: 20. CDR1 and CDR2 (germline): SGHDT, YYEEEE. CDR3 coding DNA: TGTGCCAGCAGCCGTGCTCGGGGCCGGGACAGGGTTACTGCTCAGCCCCAGCATTTT. As protein: CASSRARGRDRVTAQPQHF.

The rearrangement uses TRBV6-1 and TRBJ1-2; tentative D call: TRBD1 (5 bases). Deletions cut 2 bases from V and 6 bases from J, with 13 bases between. The germline V gene encodes CDR1 MNHNS and CDR2 SASEGT. This CDR3 comprises 14 residues. This CDR3 reads CASSEYPGQNGYTF. The CDR3 DNA reads TGTGCCAGCAGTGAATATCCGGGGCAGAATGGCTACACCTTC.

The CDR3 sequence: CASSDRGPTAYNSPLHF. DNA of the CDR3: TGTGCCAGTAGCGACAGGGGTCCCACCGCATATAATTCACCCCTCCACTTT. The chain uses TRBV19 and TRBJ1-6; TRBD1 aligns across 8 bases. V was pared by 6 bases and J by 4 bases, with 11 bases of the junction left unmatched. This CDR3 spans 17 amino acids. The V gene's germline CDR1 is LNHDA and CDR2 SQIVND (reference sequence).

The genes are TRBV7-2 and TRBJ2-6; a weak D match, TRBD1 (5 bases). This CDR3 has 14 residues. V lost 7 bases to trimming and J lost 0 bases, with 7 bases between them. CDR1 is SGHTA, CDR2 FQGNSA, per germline. DNA for the CDR3: TGTGCCAGCATCCAGGGCTCTGGGGCCAACGTCCTGACTTTC. Translating gives CASIQGSGANVLTF.

This chain links TRBV9 with TRBJ2-3; D may be TRBD2 (6 bases). This CDR3 contains 16 residues. In germline, CDR1 is SGDLS, CDR2 YYNGEE. Trimming removed 3 bases from V and 8 bases from J, with 22 bases in between. CDR3 in amino acids: CASSAGNSAGRGTQYF. In DNA form, the CDR3 reads TGTGCCAGCAGCGCGGGAAATTCTGCAGGGCGGGGTACGCAGTATTTT.

The chain combines TRBV19 with TRBJ1-1; D might be TRBD1 (5 bases). The CDR3 covers 11 residues. Trimming cost V 9 bases and J 14 bases, with 19 bases left between them. Germline-derived CDR1 and CDR2 are LNHDA and SQIVND (reference sequence). The DNA of the CDR3 is TGTGCCAGCATGGGCAGGGCGGGGGGATTCTTT. Its translation: CASMGRAGGFF.

This chain joins TRBV5-1 and TRBJ2-7, with 7 bases matching TRBD1. The CDR3 length is 15 residues. The trim removed 2 bases at V and 1 base at J, leaving 6 bases unmatched. CDR1 is SGHRS and CDR2 is YFSETQ in the germline V gene. The CDR3 nucleotides read TGCGCCAGCAGCTTCCAGGGGACAGCATCCTACGAGCAGTACTTC. Protein: CASSFQGTASYEQYF. Based on the CDR3 plus reference TRBV5-1 and TRBJ2-7, the full variable domain is KAGVTQTPRYLIKTRGQQVTLSCSPISGHRSVSWYQQTPGQGLQFLFEYFSETQRNKGNFPGRFSGRQFSNSRSEMNVSTLELGDSALYLCASSFQGTASYEQYFGPGTRLTVT.

The V and J genes are TRBV19 and TRBJ2-2; no clear D gene. V was cut by 6 bases and J by 4 bases, with 18 bases left in between. This CDR3 has 16 residues. Germline loops: CDR1 LNHDA, CDR2 SQIVND (reference sequence). CDR3 in amino acids: CASRNPLRLFTGELFF. The CDR3 coding sequence is TGTGCCAGTAGAAACCCTCTCAGACTTTTCACCGGGGAGCTGTTTTTT.

The V gene is TRBV4-3, the J gene TRBJ2-1; 8 bases are a match to TRBD2. The germline CDR1 and CDR2 sequences are LGHNA and YSLEER. The CDR3 is 14 residues long. V dropped 3 bases and J dropped 13; count of bases not matched to a gene: 11. CDR3 residues: CASSQEVSGGVQFF. The CDR3 region has the DNA TGCGCCAGCAGCCAGGAGGTTTCGGGGGGGGTACAGTTCTTC.

By proportion, this clone is medium-sized. The rearrangement uses TRBV19 and TRBJ1-1, with TRBD1 matching over 11 bases. Germline assignment: CDR1 LNHDA and CDR2 SQIVND (reference sequence). This CDR3 comprises 14 residues. The ends lost 4 bases at V and 6 bases at J; junction bases unmatched: 4. The CDR3 DNA sequence: TGTGCCAGTAGTAGGACAGGGGGCGGATCTGAAGCTTTCTTT. Encoded protein: CASSRTGGGSEAFF.

As concerns this clone: At one end, the junction sequence differs from germline, possibly due to a read error. The chain links TRBV28 to TRBJ2-2, with TRBD2 identical over 7 bases. The germline V gene encodes CDR1 MDHEN and CDR2 SYDVKM. This CDR3 comprises 14 residues. DNA for the CDR3: TGTGCCAGCAGTCCAGCCCCTCACCCGGGGGGGCTGTTTTTT. Translating gives CASSPAPHPGGLFF.

J is TRBJ2-1 and V is TRBV29-1; tentative D call: TRBD1 (5 bases). Germline V lookup: CDR1 SQVTM, CDR2 ANQGSEA. CDR3 length: 13 residues. Trimming took 6 bases from V and 3 from J, leaving 12 bases between them. The CDR3 sequence: CSVVLGHYNEQFF. DNA of the CDR3: TGCAGCGTCGTCTTAGGACACTACAATGAGCAGTTCTTC.

V and J are TRBV6-1 and TRBJ2-1; the match to TRBD1 covers 7 bases. Germline V CDR1 and CDR2: MNHNS, SASEGT. CDR3 length: 15 residues. J gave up 8 bases and V 4 bases, and 11 bases lay outside the gene matches. CDR3 loop: CASSVRGQAWDEQFF. CDR3 DNA sequence: TGTGCCAGCAGTGTGAGGGGGCAGGCTTGGGATGAGCAGTTCTTC.

This clone was found once. The chain joins TRBV18 to TRBJ1-1; D not resolved. V dropped 2 bases and J dropped 1 base, with 8 bases sitting between them. This CDR3 contains 14 residues. In germline, CDR1 is KGHSH, CDR2 LQKENI. CDR3 nucleotides: TGTGCCAGCTCACCATCCGGGCAGAACACTGAAGCTTTCTTT. Translating gives CASSPSGQNTEAFF.

The chain combines TRBV7-2 with TRBJ2-3; a possible D gene is TRBD2 (6 bases). Germline V gene lookup returns CDR1 SGHTA and CDR2 FQGNSA. This CDR3 region has 14 residues. V lost 3 bases and J 5 bases, leaving 12 bases between the germline ends. DNA of the CDR3: TGTGCCAGCAGCTTTACTAGCTTGGGAGATACGCAGTATTTT. This translates into CASSFTSLGDTQYF.

This clone has only a few counts. CDR3 bases: TGTGCCAGCAGTTTAAAGCGGGGGCTGGACCAGCCCCAGCATTTT. It yields the protein CASSLKRGLDQPQHF. The V gene is TRBV28, the J gene TRBJ1-5; tentatively, D is TRBD1 (6 bases). The V and J ends lost 2 bases and 7 bases respectively, with 15 bases between them. This CDR3 has 15 residues. Germline CDR1 reads MDHEN; CDR2 reads SYDVKM.

This clone was counted a single time. The chain carries TRBV6-1 and TRBJ1-6; tentative D call: TRBD1 (6 bases). This CDR3 region has 14 residues. In germline, CDR1 is MNHNS, CDR2 SASEGT. Trimming shortened V by 6 bases and J by 7 bases, and 13 bases separated the two germline ends. The CDR3 sequence is CASRGGGLNSPLHF. CDR3 nucleotides: TGTGCCAGCAGGGGAGGGGGTCTCAATTCACCCCTCCACTTT.

This chain links TRBV7-2 with TRBJ2-7; the match to TRBD2 covers 10 bases. V trimming: 5 bases; J trimming: 4 bases; junction bases outside the gene matches: 20. The CDR3 has 19 residues. CDR1 and CDR2 (germline): SGHTA, FQGNSA. As DNA, the CDR3 is TGTGCCAGCAGCATACTTCCCGGGACTAGCGCCCGGGGGCCTTACGAGCAGTACTTC. Encoded protein: CASSILPGTSARGPYEQYF.

This clone has just a few counts. V and J are TRBV7-9 and TRBJ1-2; D is unclear. Germline assignment: CDR1 SEHNR and CDR2 FQNEAQ (reference sequence). Trimming left V 1 base short and J 1 base short, with 10 bases between. This CDR3 is 15 amino acids long. CDR3 loop: CASSLVTASNYGYTF. CDR3 nucleotides: TGTGCCAGCAGCTTAGTTACAGCCAGTAACTATGGCTACACCTTC.

The gene calls are TRBV19 and TRBJ1-1; unclear D gene. The CDR3 loop spans 13 amino acids. Germline CDR1 and CDR2: LNHDA and SQIVND (reference sequence). V was cut by 5 bases and J by 1 base, with 8 bases left in between. CDR3 sequence: CASSANENTEAFF. The CDR3 DNA is TGTGCCAGTAGTGCGAACGAGAACACTGAAGCTTTCTTT.

DNA of the CDR3: TGTGCCAGCAGTTTAGTCCCGGGACAGGGGAACTATGGCTACACCTTC. It yields the protein CASSLVPGQGNYGYTF. J is TRBJ1-2 and V is TRBV28, with TRBD1 matching 10 bases. Germline lookup yields CDR1 MDHEN and CDR2 SYDVKM. The CDR3 totals 16 residues. Trimming took 2 bases from V and 2 from J; bases not matched to a gene: 5.

The chain is built from TRBV2 and TRBJ2-2; 9 bases fit TRBD1. Trimming removed 7 bases from V and 6 bases from J; junction bases left unmatched: 9. CDR3 length: 15 residues. The germline V gene encodes CDR1 SNHLY and CDR2 FYNNEI. The CDR3 region is CASTAGTGYSGELFF. The CDR3 DNA sequence: TGTGCCAGCACGGCAGGGACAGGGTATTCCGGGGAGCTGTTTTTT. The variable domain in full, completed from reference TRBV2 and TRBJ2-2, reads EPEVTQTPSHQVTQMGQEVILRCVPISNHLYFYWYRQILGQKVEFLVSFYNNEISEKSEIFDDQFSVERPDGSNFTLKIRSTKLEDSAMYFCASTAGTGYSGELFFGEGSRLTVL.

The chain uses TRBV30 and TRBJ1-2; 8 nucleotides agree with TRBD1. The CDR3 totals 12 residues. J was trimmed by 7 bases and V by 5 bases; bases with no gene match: 6. Germline V gene lookup returns CDR1 GTSNPN and CDR2 SVGIG (reference sequence). For the CDR3, the DNA is TGTGCCTGGGACGGGACAGGCGGTGGCTACACCTTC. It is translated as CAWDGTGGGYTF.

V and J are TRBV6-5 and TRBJ1-2; D unresolved. Germline CDR1 is MNHEY and CDR2 is SVGAGI. The V and J ends lost 7 bases and 1 base respectively, with 7 bases between them. The CDR3 length is 12 residues. The CDR3 is CASKGGNYGYTF. The CDR3 DNA is TGTGCCAGCAAAGGCGGTAACTATGGCTACACCTTC.

This clone was detected only once. The chain couples TRBV5-5 to TRBJ1-6; possible D gene TRBD1, 5 bases. CDR1 SGHKS and CDR2 YYEKEE come from the germline V gene (reference sequence). V was clipped by 1 base and J by 0 bases, with 8 bases between them. The CDR3 is made up of 16 amino acids. This CDR3 is CASSLRGNSYNSPLHF. The CDR3 bases are TGTGCCAGCAGCTTGAGGGGAAACTCCTATAATTCACCCCTCCACTTT. The variable domain in full, completed from reference TRBV5-5 and TRBJ1-6, reads DAGVTQSPTHLIKTRGQQVTLRCSPISGHKSVSWYQQVLGQGPQFIFQYYEKEERGRGNFPDRFSARQFPNYSSELNVNALLLGDSALYLCASSLRGNSYNSPLHFGNGTRLTVT.

This clone appeared once. The chain is built from TRBV30 and TRBJ2-3, with 7 bases fitting TRBD2. V gave up 2 bases and J gave up 3 bases; unmatched junction bases: 2. This CDR3 contains 13 residues. Looked up from germline, CDR1 is GTSNPN and CDR2 is SVGIG (reference sequence). In nucleotides, the CDR3 is TGTGCCTGGAGTAAGCGGGGTACAGATACGCAGTATTTT. Protein sequence: CAWSKRGTDTQYF. The complete variable domain, with remaining parts taken from reference TRBV30 and TRBJ2-3, reads SQTIHQWPATLVQPVGSPLSLECTVEGTSNPNLYWYRQAAGRGLQLLFYSVGIGQISSEVPQNLSASRPQDRQFILSSKKLLLSDSGFYLCAWSKRGTDTQYFGPGTRLTVL.

This clone was observed a single time. The chain has TRBV19 and TRBJ2-5, with a tentative D call TRBD1 (5 bases). V shed 4 bases and J shed 0 bases, with 21 bases lying between them. Germline CDR1 LNHDA, CDR2 SQIVND (reference sequence). CDR3 length equals 18 residues. The DNA of the CDR3 is TGTGCCAGTAGTAGACGGACACGGATACTATCGTACCAAGAGACCCAGTACTTC. It specifies CASSRRTRILSYQETQYF.

This clone came up a few times. V usage is TRBV7-9 and J usage is TRBJ1-1; D is undetermined. The CDR3 spans 13 residues. V was clipped by 6 bases and J by 4 bases, with 12 bases between them. Germline-derived CDR1 and CDR2 are SEHNR and FQNEAQ (reference sequence). CDR3 sequence: CASRDPGVTEAFF. The CDR3 DNA reads as TGTGCCAGCAGAGACCCAGGAGTCACTGAAGCTTTCTTT.